This passage covers 16 T cell receptor beta chains from one sample sequenced in a study of graft-versus-host responses after intestinal transplantation. Their antigens are not known. Method: immunoSEQ multiplex PCR; TCRdb's copy keeps in-frame clones and lacks some. The sample has around 100,000 clones, 80% to 95% seen once. Sequences were derived from unstimulated CD8+ T cells sorted from spleen or lymph node cells, sampled before intestinal transplant. The receptors were sampled from a human donor who received an intestinal transplant.

This chain connects TRBV7-8 to TRBJ2-3, with 8 positions matching TRBD2. Germline assignment: CDR1 SGHVS and CDR2 FQNEAQ. The CDR3 runs to 18 residues. The ends lost 7 bases at V and 4 bases at J; junction bases unmatched: 19. CDR3 sequence reads: CASTAAGTRTGEADTQYF. DNA for the CDR3: TGTGCCAGCACCGCGGCCGGGACTAGAACGGGTGAAGCAGATACGCAGTATTTT. The complete variable domain, with remaining parts taken from reference TRBV7-8 and TRBJ2-3, reads GAGVSQSPRYKVAKRGQDVALRCDPISGHVSLFWYQQALGQGPEFLTYFQNEAQLDKSGLPSDRFFAERPEGSVSTLKIQRTQQEDSAVYLCASTAAGTRTGEADTQYFGPGTRLTVL.

The rearrangement joins TRBV7-2 to TRBJ2-7; 10 bases fit TRBD2. The CDR3 length is 15 residues. The germline V gene has CDR1 SGHTA and CDR2 FQGNSA. The ends lost 3 bases at V and 3 bases at J; junction bases unmatched: 5. The CDR3 reads CASSLKRGGLYEQYF. CDR3 bases: TGTGCCAGCAGCTTGAAGCGGGGGGGCCTCTACGAGCAGTACTTC. The whole variable domain, filled in from reference TRBV7-2 and TRBJ2-7, reads GAGVSQSPSNKVTEKGKDVELRCDPISGHTALYWYRQSLGQGLEFLIYFQGNSAPDKSGLPSDRFSAERTGGSVSTLTIQRTQQEDSAVYLCASSLKRGGLYEQYFGPGTRLTVT.

This chain joins TRBV7-9 and TRBJ1-1; D remains unclear. Trimming cost V 4 bases and J 3 bases, with 18 bases left between them. CDR1 is SEHNR, CDR2 FQNEAQ, per germline (reference sequence). The CDR3 has 16 residues. The CDR3 DNA reads TGTGCCAGCAGCTCCGACGCGACCAGCCCGTACACTGAAGCTTTCTTT. It specifies CASSSDATSPYTEAFF.

J is TRBJ2-7 and V is TRBV6-6; no clear D gene. Trimming cost V 4 bases and J 2 bases, with 9 bases left between them. In germline, CDR1 is MNHNY, CDR2 SVGAGI (reference sequence). The CDR3 covers 13 residues. CDR3 loop: CASSLGRTYEQYF. CDR3 sequence (DNA): TGTGCCAGCAGTTTAGGCAGAACCTACGAGCAGTACTTC.

This clone was found once. This chain connects TRBV5-5 to TRBJ2-7; D is perhaps TRBD2 (6 bases). Deletions cut 3 bases from V and 3 bases from J, with 16 bases between. The CDR3 contains 15 residues. Germline CDR1 reads SGHKS; CDR2 reads YYEKEE (reference sequence). Here the CDR3 reads CASSSGEIDYYEQYF. The DNA of the CDR3 is TGTGCCAGCAGCTCGGGAGAGATTGACTACTACGAGCAGTACTTC.

The rearrangement joins TRBV7-2 to TRBJ2-7; 7 bases match TRBD1. CDR3 size: 16 residues. The ends lost 1 base at V and 3 bases at J; junction bases unmatched: 9. Germline values: CDR1 SGHTA, CDR2 FQGNSA. The DNA of the CDR3 is TGTGCCAGCAGCTTAGACAGGGGCGAGACGTTCTACGAGCAGTACTTC. Encoded protein: CASSLDRGETFYEQYF.

V is TRBV5-6 and J is TRBJ2-3, with D possibly being TRBD2 (5 bases). CDR1 is SGHDT and CDR2 is YYEEEE in the germline V gene. The CDR3 sequence is 16 residues long. Trimming removed 0 bases from V and 0 bases from J, with 11 bases in between. In DNA form, the CDR3 reads TGTGCCAGCAGCTTGGGGAGGCACACTAGCACAGATACGCAGTATTTT. It specifies CASSLGRHTSTDTQYF.

The chain has TRBV11-3 and TRBJ2-1; perhaps TRBD1 as D (5 bases). Germline V lookup: CDR1 SGHNT, CDR2 YENEEA. V gave up 8 bases and J gave up 10 bases, with 12 bases separating them. This CDR3 spans 11 amino acids. In DNA form, the CDR3 reads TGTGCCAGCGCCGGTAACAGGGAGCAGTTCTTC. As protein: CASAGNREQFF.

V gene TRBV6-1 combines with J gene TRBJ2-2, with D tentatively TRBD2 (6 bases). V lost 7 bases, J lost 6 bases, and 12 bases lay in between. The CDR3 has 13 residues. Germline CDR1 reads MNHNS; CDR2 reads SASEGT. The CDR3 DNA follows: TGTGCCAGCACCACGGGAGTCCCCGGGGAGCTGTTTTTT. Protein sequence: CASTTGVPGELFF.

The V gene is TRBV7-8, the J gene TRBJ1-4; the D is unclear. Germline V gives CDR1 SGHVS, CDR2 FQNEAQ. The V and J ends lost 5 bases and 5 bases respectively, with 21 bases between them. The CDR3 has 17 amino acids. CDR3 sequence: CASSPPGIGGWNEKLFF. The CDR3 DNA reads as TGTGCCAGCAGCCCGCCGGGTATCGGAGGGTGGAATGAAAAACTGTTTTTT.

The rearrangement joins TRBV30 to TRBJ2-7, with a possible D match to TRBD1 (6 bases). The CDR3 length is 16 residues. The V gene lost 3 bases and the J gene lost 4 bases, with 22 bases spanning the gap. Germline lookup yields CDR1 GTSNPN and CDR2 SVGIG (reference sequence). Written as DNA, the CDR3 is TGTGCCTGGAGCCCGCCCGAGGACAGCTGGGGGTACGAGCAGTACTTC. Its translation: CAWSPPEDSWGYEQYF.

V and J are TRBV19 and TRBJ1-1; D remains unclear. The ends were cut back, 5 bases at V and 4 bases at J, with 14 bases in the middle. The CDR3 totals 14 residues. Germline CDR1 and CDR2: LNHDA and SQIVND (reference sequence). The CDR3 region has the DNA TGTGCCAGTAGTTGGGGAGGAGGATCCACTGAAGCTTTCTTT. This codes for CASSWGGGSTEAFF.

The gene calls are TRBV15 and TRBJ1-5, with a weak D call TRBD1 (6 bases). From germline, CDR1 is LNHNV and CDR2 YYDKDF (reference sequence). The CDR3 extends over 13 amino acids. V was clipped by 5 bases and J by 9 bases, with 14 bases between them. The DNA for the CDR3 is TGTGCCACCAGCCCCGGGGGCCAGGCGCCCCAGCATTTT. This codes for CATSPGGQAPQHF.

The chain carries TRBV11-2 and TRBJ1-1; TRBD1 matches at 10 bases. Germline CDR1 and CDR2: SGHAT and FQNNGV. After removal of 6 bases from V and 3 bases from J, the junction contained 4 bases not matched to a gene. The length of the CDR3 is 14 residues. For the CDR3, the DNA is TGTGCCAGCAGGCCCGACAGGGGGCACACTGAAGCTTTCTTT. It encodes CASRPDRGHTEAFF.

This clone came up once. V gene TRBV14 combines with J gene TRBJ1-1, with D possibly being TRBD1 (5 bases). Trimming pared 4 bases from V and 2 bases from J, leaving 11 bases between. The V gene's germline CDR1 is SGHDN and CDR2 FVKESK. This CDR3 is built from 14 residues. CDR3 DNA: TGTGCCAGCAGCCGGGGGACTTTAAACACTGAAGCTTTCTTT. Protein sequence: CASSRGTLNTEAFF.

This chain connects TRBV12-2 to TRBJ1-2. TRBV12-2 is a pseudogene. The CDR3 consists of 14 residues. The CDR3 protein is CASRFPGLALGYTF. CDR3 in DNA: TGTGCAAGTCGCTTTCCCGGTCTGGCCCTTGGCTACACCTTC.